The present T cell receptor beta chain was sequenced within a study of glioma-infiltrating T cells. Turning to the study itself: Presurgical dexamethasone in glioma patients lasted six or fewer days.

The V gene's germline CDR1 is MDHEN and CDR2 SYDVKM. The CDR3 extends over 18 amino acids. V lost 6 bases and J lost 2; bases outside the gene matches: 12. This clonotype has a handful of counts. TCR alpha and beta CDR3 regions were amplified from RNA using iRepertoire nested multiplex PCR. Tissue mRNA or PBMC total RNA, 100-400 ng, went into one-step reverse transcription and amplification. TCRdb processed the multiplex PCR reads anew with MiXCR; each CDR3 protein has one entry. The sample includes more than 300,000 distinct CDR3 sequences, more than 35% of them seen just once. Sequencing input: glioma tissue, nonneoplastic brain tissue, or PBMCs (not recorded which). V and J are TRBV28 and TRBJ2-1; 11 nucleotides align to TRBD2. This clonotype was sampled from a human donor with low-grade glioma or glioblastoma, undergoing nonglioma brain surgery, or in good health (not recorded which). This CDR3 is CASSFSPLAGGTYNEQFF. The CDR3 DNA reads TGTGCCAGCAGCTTTTCACCGCTAGCGGGAGGTACCTACAATGAGCAGTTCTTC.